The source of this T cell receptor (beta chain) is a study of monozygotic twins with inflammatory bowel disease. TCRdb reprocessed the 5' RACE reads, keeping one entry per CDR3 protein, no DNA. The sample table sets out 80,000 or so distinct CDR3 sequences. Germline assignment: CDR1 MNHNY and CDR2 SVGAGI (reference sequence). The CDR3 extends over 14 amino acids. Sequencing was done on a sample of blood. This sequence was found in a human donor with ulcerative colitis or Crohn's disease, or a healthy co-twin of an affected twin (not recorded which). V gene TRBV6-6 combines with J gene TRBJ2-3; TCRdb selects TRBD1, and the lack of DNA leaves this call unchecked. The CDR3 reads CASSLRGRSDTQYF.